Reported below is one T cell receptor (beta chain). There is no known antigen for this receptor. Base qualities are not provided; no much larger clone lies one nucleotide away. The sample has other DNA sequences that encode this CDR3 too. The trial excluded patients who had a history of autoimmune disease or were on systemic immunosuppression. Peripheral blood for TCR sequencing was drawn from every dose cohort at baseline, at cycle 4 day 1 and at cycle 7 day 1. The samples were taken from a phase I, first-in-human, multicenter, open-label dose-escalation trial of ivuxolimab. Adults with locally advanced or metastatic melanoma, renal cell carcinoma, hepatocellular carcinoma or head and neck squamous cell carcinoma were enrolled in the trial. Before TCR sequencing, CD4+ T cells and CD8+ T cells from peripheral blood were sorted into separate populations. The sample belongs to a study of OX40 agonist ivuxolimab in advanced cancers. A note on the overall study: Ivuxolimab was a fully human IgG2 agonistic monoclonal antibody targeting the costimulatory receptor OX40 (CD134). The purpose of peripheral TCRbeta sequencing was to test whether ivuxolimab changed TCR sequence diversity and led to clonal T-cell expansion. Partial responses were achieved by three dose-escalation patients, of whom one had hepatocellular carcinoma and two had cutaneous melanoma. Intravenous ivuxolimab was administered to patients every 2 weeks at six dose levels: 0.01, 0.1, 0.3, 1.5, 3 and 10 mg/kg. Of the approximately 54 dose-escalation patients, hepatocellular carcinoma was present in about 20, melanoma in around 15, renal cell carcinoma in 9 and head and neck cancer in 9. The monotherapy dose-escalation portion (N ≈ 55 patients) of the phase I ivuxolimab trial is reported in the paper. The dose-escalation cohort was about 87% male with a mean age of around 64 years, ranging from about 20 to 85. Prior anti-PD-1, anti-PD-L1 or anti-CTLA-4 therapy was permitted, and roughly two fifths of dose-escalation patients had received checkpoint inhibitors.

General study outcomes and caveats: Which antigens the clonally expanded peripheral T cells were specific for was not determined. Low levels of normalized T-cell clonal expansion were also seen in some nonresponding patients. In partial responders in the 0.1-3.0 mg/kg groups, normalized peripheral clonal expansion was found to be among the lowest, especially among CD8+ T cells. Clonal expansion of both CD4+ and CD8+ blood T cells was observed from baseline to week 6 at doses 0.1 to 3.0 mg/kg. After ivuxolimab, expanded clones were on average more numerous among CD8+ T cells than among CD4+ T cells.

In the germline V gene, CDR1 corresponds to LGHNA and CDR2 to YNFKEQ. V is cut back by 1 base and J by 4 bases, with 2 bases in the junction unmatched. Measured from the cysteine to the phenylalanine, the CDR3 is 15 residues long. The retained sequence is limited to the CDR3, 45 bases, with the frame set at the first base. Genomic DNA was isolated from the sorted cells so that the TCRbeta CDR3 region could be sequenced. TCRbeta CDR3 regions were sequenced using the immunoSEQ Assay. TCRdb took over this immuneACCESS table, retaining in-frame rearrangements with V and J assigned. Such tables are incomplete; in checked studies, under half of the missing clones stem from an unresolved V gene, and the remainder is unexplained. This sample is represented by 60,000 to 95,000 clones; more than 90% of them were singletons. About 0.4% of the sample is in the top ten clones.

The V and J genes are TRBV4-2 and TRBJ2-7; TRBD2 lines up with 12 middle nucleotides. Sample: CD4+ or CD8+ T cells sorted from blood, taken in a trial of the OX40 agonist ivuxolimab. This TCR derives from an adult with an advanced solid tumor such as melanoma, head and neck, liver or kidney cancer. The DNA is TGTGCCAGCAGCCAAGGGACTAGCGGGGCATACGAGCAGTACTTC. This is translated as CASSQGTSGAYEQYF.